This T cell receptor beta chain is from a study of shared clonotypes between healthy human individuals. Study-level findings and limits: Non-shared clonotypes were found to have lower generation probabilities than the clonotypes that were shared by all four of the sorted-subset donors. Clonotype sharing across donors was expected to vary with sequencing depth.

The CDR3 totals 14 residues. V was pared by 5 bases and J by 8 bases, with 15 bases between. From germline, CDR1 is SNHLY and CDR2 FYNNEI. The run depth of the assay was deep. Every immunoSEQ plate was one replicate of a subset's evenly spread DNA. Only in-frame clones appear in the TCRdb table, and some are missing; sequencing was by immunoSEQ multiplex PCR. Among 2 million to 3 million clones listed, roughly 93% were seen once. In the case of this clone: Antigen unknown.

The rearrangement joins TRBV2 to TRBJ1-4, with D tentatively TRBD1 (6 bases). Sequencing was performed on naive CD4+ T cells from PBMCs. Indicated subset: CD45RA+ positively selected. The sequence came from a man between 18 and 29 years old in good health. Some clones in this sample may be carry-over from other donors' samples. The CDR3 is CASSRRGRGEKLFF. In nucleotides, the CDR3 is TGTGCCAGCAGTCGTCGGGGGCGCGGGGAAAAACTGTTTTTT.